These 27 T cell receptor beta chains originate from one sample sequenced in a study of graft-versus-host responses after intestinal transplantation. These receptors have no identified antigens. Generated by immunoSEQ multiplex PCR, the TCRdb table keeps only in-frame clones and is missing some. The sample lists about 36,000 clones, roughly 94% occurring once. The sample consisted of unstimulated CD4+ T cells sorted from spleen or lymph node cells, taken before transplant. Receptors were obtained from a human donor who was the organ donor for an intestinal transplant.

V gene TRBV2 combines with J gene TRBJ2-2; TRBD2 agrees at 8 bases. CDR1 SNHLY and CDR2 FYNNEI come from the germline V gene. CDR3 length: 14 amino acids. Trimming took 6 bases from V and 5 from J; bases not matched to a gene: 5. CDR3: CASRRGGRTGELFF. The CDR3 nucleotides are TGTGCCAGCAGACGGGGGGGCCGGACCGGGGAGCTGTTTTTT.

The V and J genes are TRBV4-3 and TRBJ2-1; 8 bases are a match to TRBD2. The CDR3 has 17 residues. Losses at the gene ends were 3 bases for V and 5 bases for J; bases not matched to a gene: 12. Per germline, CDR1 LGHNA and CDR2 YSLEER. This CDR3 reads CASSQGPGGGPHNEQFF. The CDR3 DNA sequence: TGCGCCAGCAGCCAGGGCCCGGGGGGGGGCCCTCACAATGAGCAGTTCTTC.

This clone was counted a single time. The chain carries TRBV19 and TRBJ2-4, with D possibly being TRBD1 (7 bases). Germline V gene lookup returns CDR1 LNHDA and CDR2 SQIVND (reference sequence). Deletions cut 3 bases from V and 0 bases from J, with 15 bases between. There are 17 residues in the CDR3. CDR3 sequence (DNA): TGTGCCAGTAGTATTGGGGCAGGGGGGTTAGCCAAAAACATTCAGTACTTC. Its translation is CASSIGAGGLAKNIQYF.

The chain uses TRBV28 and TRBJ1-1, with a weak D call TRBD1 (5 bases). Deletions cut 3 bases from V and 8 bases from J, with 7 bases between. This CDR3 comprises 11 residues. Germline CDR1 reads MDHEN; CDR2 reads SYDVKM. DNA of the CDR3: TGTGCCAGCAGTTTTAACAGGGAAGCTTTCTTT. The encoded protein is CASSFNREAFF.

This clone was seen once. The rearrangement uses TRBV7-2 and TRBJ2-1; 8 bases agree with TRBD2. Unmatched junction bases numbered 1, after V lost 1 base and J lost 2 bases. There are 15 residues in the CDR3. Germline CDR1 reads SGHTA; CDR2 reads FQGNSA. This CDR3 is CASSLDGGAYNEQFF. The CDR3, as DNA: TGTGCCAGCAGCTTAGACGGGGGGGCCTACAATGAGCAGTTCTTC.

The chain uses TRBV7-2 and TRBJ1-1, with D possibly TRBD1 on 6 matching bases. The CDR3 is 15 amino acids. V was cut by 7 bases and J by 1 base, with 16 bases left in between. Per germline, CDR1 SGHTA and CDR2 FQGNSA. DNA for the CDR3: TGTGCCAGCACCACCTCGTGGGGGGCGAACACTGAAGCTTTCTTT. This gives the protein CASTTSWGANTEAFF.

This sequence joins TRBV11-3 and TRBJ2-3; D is ambiguous. Germline CDR1 reads SGHNT; CDR2 reads YENEEA. CDR3 size: 13 residues. Trimming stripped 1 base from V and 6 bases from J, with 8 bases between. The CDR3 DNA sequence: TGTGCCAGCAGCTTAGGGGCGAGTGATACGCAGTATTTT. Translating gives CASSLGASDTQYF.

CDR3 loop: CASLYQPGLPGNTIYF. CDR3 sequence (DNA): TGTGCCAGCTTATATCAACCCGGACTCCCTGGAAACACCATATATTTT. The V and J genes are TRBV6-6 and TRBJ1-3; D not certain. V gave up 8 bases and J gave up 2 bases, with 19 bases separating them. CDR3 length: 16 amino acids. Per germline, CDR1 MNHNY and CDR2 SVGAGI (reference sequence).

V gene TRBV5-1 combines with J gene TRBJ1-4, with 9 bases aligning to TRBD1. There are 13 residues in the CDR3. The V and J ends lost 0 bases and 12 bases, in that order; junction bases with no gene match: 3. Looked up from germline, CDR1 is SGHRS and CDR2 is YFSETQ. Here the CDR3 reads CASSLGQGVELFF. The CDR3 DNA follows: TGCGCCAGCAGCTTGGGACAGGGGGTGGAACTGTTTTTT.

This chain connects TRBV29-1 to TRBJ1-1; TRBD1 might be the D (5 bases). The CDR3 consists of 10 residues. In germline, CDR1 is SQVTM, CDR2 ANQGSEA. CDR3: CGGGDTEAFF. CDR3 nucleotides: TGCGGTGGGGGAGACACTGAAGCTTTCTTT.

The chain employs TRBV6-6 and TRBJ2-1; D unresolved. The V gene lost 2 bases and the J gene lost 4 bases, with 6 bases spanning the gap. The germline V gene has CDR1 MNHNY and CDR2 SVGAGI (reference sequence). This CDR3 region has 13 residues. As DNA, the CDR3 is TGTGCCAGCAGTTACAGTCAGTACAATGAGCAGTTCTTC. Translating gives CASSYSQYNEQFF.

V and J are TRBV5-4 and TRBJ2-2; D uncertain. Germline loops: CDR1 SGHNT, CDR2 YYREEE (reference sequence). Trimming took off 0 bases at V and 1 base at J, with 4 bases between the two ends. The CDR3 is made up of 14 amino acids. CDR3 sequence (DNA): TGTGCCAGCAGCTTGGGACAGAACACCGGGGAGCTGTTTTTT. Protein product: CASSLGQNTGELFF.

The V gene is TRBV18, the J gene TRBJ1-1, with a possible D match to TRBD1 (6 bases). The germline V gene has CDR1 KGHSH and CDR2 LQKENI. The CDR3 is 16 amino acids. V was trimmed by 6 bases and J by 1 base, leaving 18 bases between them. Here the CDR3 DNA reads TGTGCCAGCTCCCCGGACAGAGGGGTGGGGAACACTGAAGCTTTCTTT. Its protein is CASSPDRGVGNTEAFF.

This clone was observed a single time. The chain recombines TRBV4-3 with TRBJ1-2, with unresolved D. CDR1 is LGHNA and CDR2 is YSLEER in the germline V gene. Deletions cut 0 bases from V and 5 bases from J, with 13 bases between. This CDR3 spans 15 amino acids. The CDR3 coding sequence is TGCGCCAGCAGCCAAGATTTTAAGGGTCCTTATGGCTACACCTTC. It yields the protein CASSQDFKGPYGYTF.

The CDR3, as DNA: TGTGCCAGAAGCTTGGGAGGGGAACTAGGGGAGACCCAGTACTTC. Protein: CARSLGGELGETQYF. V is TRBV5-3 and J is TRBJ2-5; D may be TRBD1 or TRBD2 (5 bases each). TRBV5-3 is treated as an ORF (open reading frame) with a function not yet certain. The CDR3 has 15 residues. Trimming cost V 0 bases and J 5 bases, with 14 bases left between them.

The chain recombines TRBV2 with TRBJ2-4; D is uncertain. The V gene lost 0 bases and the J gene lost 3 bases, with 9 bases spanning the gap. The CDR3 covers 15 residues. The germline V gene has CDR1 SNHLY and CDR2 FYNNEI. CDR3 protein: CASSEALFGKNIQYF. CDR3 coding DNA: TGTGCCAGCAGTGAAGCCCTCTTTGGCAAAAACATTCAGTACTTC.

V usage is TRBV9 and J usage is TRBJ2-1, with TRBD2 identical over 10 bases. The CDR3 runs to 15 residues. With 0 bases clipped from V and 10 bases from J, the junction kept 7 bases outside the gene matches. CDR1 is SGDLS, CDR2 YYNGEE, per germline. The CDR3 DNA reads TGTGCCAGCAGCGTAGGGAGCGGGGGGGCCTGGGAGCAGTTCTTC. It specifies CASSVGSGGAWEQFF.

V usage is TRBV9 and J usage is TRBJ2-7, with 8 bases fitting TRBD1. J lost 3 bases, V lost 4 bases, and 6 bases had no gene match. This CDR3 has 14 residues. Germline CDR1 SGDLS, CDR2 YYNGEE. CDR3 region: CASSPQTGVYEQYF. The CDR3 DNA sequence: TGTGCCAGCAGCCCCCAGACAGGGGTCTACGAGCAGTACTTC.

The genes are TRBV19 and TRBJ1-2; 7 nucleotides line up with TRBD1. Germline V CDR1 and CDR2: LNHDA, SQIVND (reference sequence). CDR3 length: 14 amino acids. Trimming took 8 bases from V and 4 from J; bases not matched to a gene: 10. The chain's CDR3 is CASARRGGGYGYTF. The CDR3 region has the DNA TGTGCCAGTGCCCGGAGAGGGGGCGGCTATGGCTACACCTTC.

The V gene is TRBV21-1, the J gene TRBJ2-6; the table assigns TRBD2, which was not confirmed against the DNA. TRBV21-1 is tagged as a pseudogene. This CDR3 spans 18 amino acids. The CDR3 DNA reads as TGTGCCAGCAGAACTGGACTAGCACAACAAAGTCGGGCCAACGTCCTGACTTTC. As protein: CASRTGLAQQSRANVLTF.

The V gene is TRBV5-5, the J gene TRBJ2-2; tentatively, D is TRBD1 (6 bases). The V end lost 3 bases, the J end lost 1 base, and 10 bases lay between the germline ends. Germline CDR1 SGHKS, CDR2 YYEKEE (reference sequence). This CDR3 region has 15 residues. The CDR3 region is CASSSEGVNTGELFF. The CDR3 nucleotides are TGTGCCAGCAGCTCCGAGGGGGTGAACACCGGGGAGCTGTTTTTT.

The rearrangement uses TRBV18 and TRBJ1-4, with 8 bases that match TRBD1. The CDR3 length is 15 residues. Germline loops: CDR1 KGHSH, CDR2 LQKENI. With V trimmed by 3 bases and J by 5 bases, 5 bases remained unmatched. The CDR3 reads CASSPNRGKNEKLFF. The CDR3 coding sequence is TGTGCCAGCTCACCCAACAGGGGGAAGAATGAAAAACTGTTTTTT. Variable domain in full (rest from reference TRBV18 and TRBJ1-4): NAGVMQNPRHLVRRRGQEARLRCSPMKGHSHVYWYRQLPEEGLKFMVYLQKENIIDESGMPKERFSAEFPKEGPSILRIQQVVRGDSAAYFCASSPNRGKNEKLFFGSGTQLSVL.

This chain joins TRBV7-3 and TRBJ1-1, with 7 bases matching TRBD1. CDR3 length equals 14 residues. V lost 2 bases to trimming and J lost 4 bases; unmatched junction nucleotides: 4. Germline assignment: CDR1 SGHTA and CDR2 FQGTGA. CDR3: CASSLGSGGTEAFF. The CDR3 nucleotides are TGTGCCAGCAGCTTAGGGTCAGGGGGCACTGAAGCTTTCTTT. Combining the CDR3 with reference TRBV7-3 and TRBJ1-1 gives the whole variable domain GAGVSQTPSNKVTEKGKYVELRCDPISGHTALYWYRQSLGQGPEFLIYFQGTGAADDSGLPNDRFFAVRPEGSVSTLKIQRTERGDSAVYLCASSLGSGGTEAFFGQGTRLTVV.

V and J are TRBV4-1 and TRBJ2-5; D uncertain. The CDR3 covers 15 residues. Germline values: CDR1 MGHRA, CDR2 YSYEKL. V dropped 0 bases and J dropped 5 bases, with 13 bases sitting between them. CDR3 loop: CASSQEQSRRETQYF. CDR3 DNA: TGCGCCAGCAGCCAAGAACAGAGTAGGCGGGAGACCCAGTACTTC.

This chain connects TRBV7-2 to TRBJ2-3, with 8 nucleotides matching TRBD1. Germline V gives CDR1 SGHTA, CDR2 FQGNSA. V gave up 3 bases and J gave up 7 bases; unmatched junction bases: 12. This CDR3 has 16 residues. The CDR3 loop is CASSFQPGQGSHTQYF. The DNA for the CDR3 is TGTGCCAGCAGCTTCCAACCCGGACAGGGAAGCCATACGCAGTATTTT.

The rearrangement uses TRBV7-2 and TRBJ1-6; D unclear. Germline CDR1 is SGHTA and CDR2 is FQGNSA. The CDR3 is made up of 15 amino acids. The germline V and J ends were trimmed by 2 bases and 6 bases, with 11 bases remaining between them. CDR3 nucleotides: TGTGCCAGCAGCTTATTCGCAGGAGGTAATTCACCCCTCCACTTT. Its translation: CASSLFAGGNSPLHF. Variable domain in full (rest from reference TRBV7-2 and TRBJ1-6): GAGVSQSPSNKVTEKGKDVELRCDPISGHTALYWYRQSLGQGLEFLIYFQGNSAPDKSGLPSDRFSAERTGGSVSTLTIQRTQQEDSAVYLCASSLFAGGNSPLHFGNGTRLTVT.

The rearrangement uses TRBV10-3 and TRBJ1-2; 11 bases line up with TRBD1. Looked up from germline, CDR1 is ENHRY and CDR2 is SYGVKD. The CDR3 loop spans 15 amino acids. Losses at the gene ends were 4 bases for V and 4 bases for J; bases not matched to a gene: 5. The CDR3 spells CAISGGQGAGYGYTF. CDR3 bases: TGTGCCATCAGTGGCGGACAGGGGGCGGGCTATGGCTACACCTTC.